This T cell receptor beta chain derives from a study of shared clonotypes between healthy human individuals. J gave up 5 bases and V 5 bases, and 6 bases lay outside the gene matches. The length of the CDR3 is 15 residues. Germline V gene sequence: CDR1 SEHNR, CDR2 FQNEAQ (reference sequence). Running of the assay took place at deep level. Each sorted subset replicate got 200 ng genomic DNA, tens of thousands of genomes. Original methodology: For the immunoSEQ data, sequences were junction-only without quality scores, so filtering differed. Sequencing was performed with immunoSEQ multiplex PCR; in TCRdb, only in-frame clones are kept and a portion is missing. That table supplies the V and J calls and clone size; D and trimming were determined from the DNA. The sample carries approximately 710,000 clones, less than 95% recorded once.

The source material was memory CD8+ T cells from PBMCs. Sample subset: CD45RO+ cells pooled with CCR7-negative TemRA cells. V is TRBV7-9 and J is TRBJ2-5; 12 bases agree with TRBD1. This TCR was sampled from a man aged 18 to 30 in good health. Some clones in this sample may be carry-over from other donors' samples. The CDR3 sequence is CASSLGTGGIETQYF. CDR3 coding DNA: TGTGCCAGCAGCCTAGGGACAGGGGGCATCGAGACCCAGTACTTC. Full variable domain (missing parts from reference TRBV7-9 and TRBJ2-5): DTGVSQNPRHKITKRGQNVTFRCDPISEHNRLYWYRQTLGQGPEFLTYFQNEAQLEKSRLLSDRFSAERPKGSFSTLEIQRTEQGDSAMYLCASSLGTGGIETQYFGPGTRLLVL.